The clone carrying this T cell receptor beta chain was counted only a few times. This specimen belongs to a study of patients and donors after allogeneic stem cell transplantation. TCRdb itself ran the RT-PCR reads through MiXCR, one entry per CDR3 protein. The data contain under 200,000 distinct CDR3 sequences, over 25% of them singletons. The ends lost 1 base at V and 6 bases at J; junction bases unmatched: 0. Germline V gives CDR1 SGHTA, CDR2 FQGNSA. The CDR3 sequence is 13 residues long. The chain employs TRBV7-2 and TRBJ1-3; TRBD1 agrees at 7 bases. The receptor was derived from a human donor who was either an allogeneic HSCT recipient or a stem cell or donor lymphocyte infusion donor (not recorded which). It is not recorded whose cells these are; they may come from a transplant donor. Sequenced input: blood, either unsorted or a sorted T cell fraction (not recorded which). The CDR3 here is CASSLEGANTIYF. DNA for the CDR3: TGTGCCAGCAGCTTAGAGGGGGCAAACACCATATATTTT. The full variable domain, in which reference TRBV7-2 and TRBJ1-3 provide the parts outside the CDR3, is GAGVSQSPSNKVTEKGKDVELRCDPISGHTALYWYRQSLGQGLEFLIYFQGNSAPDKSGLPSDRFSAERTGGSVSTLTIQRTQQEDSAVYLCASSLEGANTIYFGEGSWLTVV.